This record looks at one TCR beta chain sequence and its context. Antigen unknown. This sample was taken from a study of cytomegalovirus exposure and HLA in healthy donors. On the study more broadly: Earlier sequencing of some 170 million T cells yielded around 100 million unique TCR beta sequences. Early release data held around 80 million unique TCRs from HLA-typed donors. Genotyping of hundreds of donors showed that over 65% belonged to the Caucasian-associated ancestry cluster. Study findings and constraints: The sole available immune exposure information was CMV serostatus.

PCR used 60 Vbeta primers and 13 Jbeta primers. Clones were sequenced by immunoSEQ multiplex PCR, and TCRdb holds only the in-frame ones, with some missing. The sample carries 150,000 to 200,000 clones, 65% to 85% recorded once. The CDR3 length is 16 residues. In germline, CDR1 is SGHTA, CDR2 FQGNSA. Trimming at V came to 2 bases and at J to 3 bases, leaving 7 bases not matched to a gene. J is TRBJ1-3 and V is TRBV7-2, with TRBD1 identical over 7 bases. The source material was PBMCs. This TCR was sampled from a young man in good health and CMV-seronegative. Here the CDR3 DNA reads TGTGCCAGCAGCTTATTTAACAGGGGATATGGAAACACCATATATTTT. It translates to CASSLFNRGYGNTIYF.